The source of this TCR beta chain is a study of Ad26.COV2.S vaccination and SARS-CoV-2 variants. Study-wide context: Once or twice, 56 days apart, Ad26.COV2.S was delivered intramuscularly.

Clones were sequenced by immunoSEQ multiplex PCR, and TCRdb holds only the in-frame ones, with some missing. The data show 350,000 to 450,000 clones, approximately 83% seen once. Germline CDR1 and CDR2: SGHTS and YDEGEE. The CDR3 totals 12 residues. Trimming at V came to 4 bases and at J to 6 bases, leaving 1 base not matched to a gene. Treatment: some 20 received Ad26.COV2.S at low or high dose, single or two shots; a few received placebo; per-sample allocation not given. Samples came from day 63 after the first vaccine or placebo injection. The TCR originated in a person aged 18 to 65 who received the Ad26.COV2.S COVID-19 vaccine or a placebo. V gene TRBV5-8 combines with J gene TRBJ2-7, with 10 bases aligning to TRBD1. Sample: peripheral blood, taken in a trial of Ad26.COV2.S vaccine versus placebo. In DNA, the CDR3 is TGTGCCAGCAGCAGGACAGGGGGCGAGCAGTACTTC. Encoded protein: CASSRTGGEQYF.